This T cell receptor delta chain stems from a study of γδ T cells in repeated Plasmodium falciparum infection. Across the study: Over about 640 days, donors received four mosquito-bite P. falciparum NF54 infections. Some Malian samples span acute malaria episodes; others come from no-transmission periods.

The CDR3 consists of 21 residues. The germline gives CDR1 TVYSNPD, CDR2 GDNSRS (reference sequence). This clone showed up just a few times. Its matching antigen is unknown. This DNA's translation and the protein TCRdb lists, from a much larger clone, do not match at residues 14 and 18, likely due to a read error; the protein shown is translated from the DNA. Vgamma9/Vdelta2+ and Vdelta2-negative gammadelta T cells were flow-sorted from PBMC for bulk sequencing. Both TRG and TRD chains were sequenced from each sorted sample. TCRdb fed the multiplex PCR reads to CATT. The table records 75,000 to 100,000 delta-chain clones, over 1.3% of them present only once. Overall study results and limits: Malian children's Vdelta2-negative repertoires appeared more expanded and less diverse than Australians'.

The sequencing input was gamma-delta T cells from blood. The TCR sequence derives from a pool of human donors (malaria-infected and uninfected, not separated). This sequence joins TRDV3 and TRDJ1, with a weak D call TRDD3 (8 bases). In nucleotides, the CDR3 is TGTGCCTTTTCCCCAGTTCCTACATCTCGACTACTGGGGGTCCTAACCGATAGACTCATCTTT. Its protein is CAFSPVPTSRLLGVLTDRLIF.